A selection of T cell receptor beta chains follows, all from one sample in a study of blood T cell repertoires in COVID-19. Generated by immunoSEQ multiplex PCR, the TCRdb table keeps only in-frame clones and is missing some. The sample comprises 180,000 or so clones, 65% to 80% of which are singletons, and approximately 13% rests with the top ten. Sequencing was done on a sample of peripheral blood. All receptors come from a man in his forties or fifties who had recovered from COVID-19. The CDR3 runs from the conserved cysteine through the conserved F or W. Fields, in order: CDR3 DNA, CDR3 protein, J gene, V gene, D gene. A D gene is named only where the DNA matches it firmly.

CDR3nt: TGTGCCAGCAGTTTATCGTGGACTAGCGGGAGGCCGGGGACCGGGGAGCTGTTTTTT
CDR3aa: CASSLSWTSGRPGTGELFF
j_gene: TRBJ2-2
v_gene: TRBV27
d_gene: TRBD2

CDR3nt: TGTGCCAGCAGGACTGACGGGACATTTAACTATGGCTACACCTTC
CDR3aa: CASRTDGTFNYGYTF
j_gene: TRBJ1-2
v_gene: TRBV6-4
d_gene: -

CDR3nt: TGCGCCAGCAGCTTCACAGATAACTATGGCTACACCTTC
CDR3aa: CASSFTDNYGYTF
j_gene: TRBJ1-2
v_gene: TRBV5-1
d_gene: -

CDR3nt: TGCGCCAGCAGTTCACGGGAACACTCTAGCACAGATACGCAGTATTTT
CDR3aa: CASSSREHSSTDTQYF
j_gene: TRBJ2-3
v_gene: TRBV10-1
d_gene: -

CDR3nt: TGTGCCAGCAGTCACACTAATAATCAGCCCCAGCATTTT
CDR3aa: CASSHTNNQPQHF
j_gene: TRBJ1-5
v_gene: TRBV6-6
d_gene: -

CDR3nt: TGTGCCAGCTCACCTGATAGCGGGAGGGCCGGAAACATTCAGTACTTC
CDR3aa: CASSPDSGRAGNIQYF
j_gene: TRBJ2-4
v_gene: TRBV18
d_gene: TRBD2

CDR3nt: TGTGCCAGCGGCGAAAGACAGTATAATTCACCCCTCCACTTT
CDR3aa: CASGERQYNSPLHF
j_gene: TRBJ1-6
v_gene: TRBV25-1
d_gene: -

CDR3nt: TGTGCCAGCAGAGGAGCGGGGGCTTACACCGGGGAGCTGTTTTTT
CDR3aa: CASRGAGAYTGELFF
j_gene: TRBJ2-2
v_gene: TRBV7-2
d_gene: TRBD2

CDR3nt: TGTGCCAGCAGTTTACTAGGGCCAGGGTTCGCCCGTTCCGGCTACACCTTC
CDR3aa: CASSLLGPGFARSGYTF
j_gene: TRBJ1-2
v_gene: TRBV27
d_gene: -

CDR3nt: TGCAGCGTTGAAGACCCCTACATTTCGGGAGGCTACACCTTC
CDR3aa: CSVEDPYISGGYTF
j_gene: TRBJ1-2
v_gene: TRBV29-1
d_gene: -

CDR3nt: TGTGCCAGCATCAACACAGGGGGCCGGTCCTACGAGCAGTACTTC
CDR3aa: CASINTGGRSYEQYF
j_gene: TRBJ2-7
v_gene: TRBV6-5
d_gene: TRBD1

CDR3nt: TGTGCCAGCAGCCGGAGTCTAGCGAATGGGGCCAACGTCCTGACTTTC
CDR3aa: CASSRSLANGANVLTF
j_gene: TRBJ2-6
v_gene: TRBV14
d_gene: -

CDR3nt: TGTGCCACCAGCAGAGGACTAGGGAGATTGAACACTGAAGCTTTCTTT
CDR3aa: CATSRGLGRLNTEAFF
j_gene: TRBJ1-1
v_gene: TRBV15
d_gene: -

CDR3nt: TGTGCCAGCAGCTCCGGGTACTATGGCTACACCTTC
CDR3aa: CASSSGYYGYTF
j_gene: TRBJ1-2
v_gene: TRBV28
d_gene: -